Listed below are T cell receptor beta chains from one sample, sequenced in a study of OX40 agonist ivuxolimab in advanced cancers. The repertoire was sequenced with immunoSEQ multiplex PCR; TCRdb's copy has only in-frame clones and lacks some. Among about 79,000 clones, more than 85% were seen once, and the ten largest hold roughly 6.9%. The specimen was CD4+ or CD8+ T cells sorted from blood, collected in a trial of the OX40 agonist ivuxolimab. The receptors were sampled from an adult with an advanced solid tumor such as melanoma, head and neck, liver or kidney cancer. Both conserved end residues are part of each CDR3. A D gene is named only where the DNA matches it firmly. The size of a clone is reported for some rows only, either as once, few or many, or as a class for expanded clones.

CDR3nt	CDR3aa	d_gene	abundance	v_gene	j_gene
TGTGCCAGCAGCCTCGTAGGGAACTATGGCTACACCTTC	CASSLVGNYGYTF	NA	few	TRBV7-2	TRBJ1-2
TGTGCCTGGAAACCGGGAATAAGCTCCTACGAGCAGTACTTC	CAWKPGISSYEQYF	NA	NA	TRBV30	TRBJ2-7
TGTGCCAGCAGCTCCCCGGTATCCTACGAGCAGTACTTC	CASSSPVSYEQYF	NA	NA	TRBV28	TRBJ2-7
TGTGCCAGCACCCCGGACAGGGGGGGAAATTCACCCCTCCACTTT	CASTPDRGGNSPLHF	TRBD1	NA	TRBV6-5	TRBJ1-6
TGTGCCAGCAGTGGGGGCTCGACGGGAAGCTCCTACAATGAGCAGTTCTTC	CASSGGSTGSSYNEQFF	NA	NA	TRBV6-1	TRBJ2-1
TGTGCCAGCAGTCCCCCCAGCGGAGGGCCCGACTATGGCTACACCTTC	CASSPPSGGPDYGYTF	NA	NA	TRBV28	TRBJ1-2
TGTGCCAGCAGCTACCGACAGACACACCAAGAGACCCAGTACTTC	CASSYRQTHQETQYF	NA	few	TRBV11-1	TRBJ2-5
TGTGCCAGTATCGGGCAGGGGACTGATGGCTACACCTTC	CASIGQGTDGYTF	NA	NA	TRBV19	TRBJ1-2
TGTGCCAGCAGCTTAGATCATCGACTAGCGGGAGGGTTCTACAATGAGCAGTTCTTC	CASSLDHRLAGGFYNEQFF	TRBD2	NA	TRBV11-2	TRBJ2-1
TGTGCCTGCGACGCAAACTACGAGCAGTACTTC	CACDANYEQYF	NA	NA	TRBV30	TRBJ2-7
TGTGCCAGCAGCTGGACAGCCGGTGGCGAGCAGTACTTC	CASSWTAGGEQYF	NA	once	TRBV7-3	TRBJ2-7
TGTGCCAGCAGCGTAGCGGCGGGAACCCCAGCGCTTAGCGGACAGGAGACCCAGTACTTC	CASSVAAGTPALSGQETQYF	NA	NA	TRBV9	TRBJ2-5
TGCGCCAGCAGCTTGGAAATGGGGGAGACCCAGTACTTC	CASSLEMGETQYF	NA	NA	TRBV5-1	TRBJ2-5
TGTGCCAGCTCACCCCCGGCCCACACCGGGGAGCTGTTTTTT	CASSPPAHTGELFF	NA	once	TRBV18	TRBJ2-2
TGTGCCAGCAGCTTAGGGGTCGGACGTAGCACAGATACGCAGTATTTT	CASSLGVGRSTDTQYF	NA	once	TRBV7-6	TRBJ2-3
TGTGCCATCAGTGCGGACAGGGGGGACATTCAGTACTTC	CAISADRGDIQYF	TRBD1	NA	TRBV10-3	TRBJ2-4
TGTGCCAGCAGTGAAGCGCACTCCAGACAGGGCTTCAGTGAAAAACTGTTTTTT	CASSEAHSRQGFSEKLFF	TRBD1	NA	TRBV6-1	TRBJ1-4
TGTGCCAGCAGCTCCCAGAGCGGGAGTCGCGAGCAGTACTTC	CASSSQSGSREQYF	TRBD2	NA	TRBV5-7	TRBJ2-7
TGTGCCAGCAGTGAAGCGGAAGTAGGGGGTACGCAGTATTTT	CASSEAEVGGTQYF	NA	NA	TRBV6-1	TRBJ2-3
TGCGCCAGCAGCCAAGATGGCCCAGTTAATGGCTACACCTTC	CASSQDGPVNGYTF	NA	NA	TRBV4-1	TRBJ1-2
TGCGCCAGCAGCTTGGGAGGTTCCGAAGAGACCCAGTACTTC	CASSLGGSEETQYF	NA	NA	TRBV5-1	TRBJ2-5
TGTGCCAGCAGCTCAAGGACTAGCGGGAACACCGGGGAGCTGTTTTTT	CASSSRTSGNTGELFF	TRBD2	NA	TRBV5-4	TRBJ2-2
TGCGCCAGCAGCCTAAAATCTACGCAGTATTTT	CASSLKSTQYF	NA	NA	TRBV5-1	TRBJ2-3
TGTGCCAGCTCACCGCAGGGGGGCACAGATACGCAGTATTTT	CASSPQGGTDTQYF	TRBD1	NA	TRBV18	TRBJ2-3
TGCGCCAGCAGCTTGGACGGCTTCAATACGCAGTATTTT	CASSLDGFNTQYF	NA	NA	TRBV5-1	TRBJ2-3
TGTGCCAGTAGTATACTGGGCTGGGAGACCCAGTACTTC	CASSILGWETQYF	NA	NA	TRBV19	TRBJ2-5
TGTGCCAGCAGCCGCGAAGAGAACACTGAAGCTTTCTTT	CASSREENTEAFF	NA	NA	TRBV6-4	TRBJ1-1
TGTGCCAGCACCGCGGGAGTTCACGAGCAGTACTTC	CASTAGVHEQYF	TRBD2	NA	TRBV28	TRBJ2-7
TGTGCCAGCAGCTTATCCCGAGAGACCCAGTACTTC	CASSLSRETQYF	NA	once	TRBV5-6	TRBJ2-5
TGCGCCAGCAGTAAGCGGGAGGGTTACGAGCAGTACTTC	CASSKREGYEQYF	TRBD2	NA	TRBV5-1	TRBJ2-7
TGTGCCAGCGGGACATTCAATGAAGCTTTCTTT	CASGTFNEAFF	NA	NA	TRBV2	TRBJ1-1
TGCGCCAGCACCCTGCGGGGGGCGGGGAGGCAAGAGACCCAGTACTTC	CASTLRGAGRQETQYF	TRBD2	NA	TRBV5-1	TRBJ2-5
TGTGCCAGCAGTGAAGCGGAGGTGCGGTCCTACGAGCAGTACTTC	CASSEAEVRSYEQYF	NA	once	TRBV6-1	TRBJ2-7
TGTGCCAGCAGTTCTACAGGGTTAACTAACTATGGCTACACCTTC	CASSSTGLTNYGYTF	NA	NA	TRBV6-1	TRBJ1-2
TGTGCCAGCAGTTCCTCAGGGAAGGTCTACGAGCAGTACTTC	CASSSSGKVYEQYF	NA	NA	TRBV28	TRBJ2-7
TGCGCCAGCAGCTTCGAGGGGTATGGGGCCAACGTCCTGACTTTC	CASSFEGYGANVLTF	NA	few	TRBV5-1	TRBJ2-6
TGCACCAGCAGCCGCCCCCCGTTGGGGGAGGGGCCCACAGATACGCAGTATTTT	CTSSRPPLGEGPTDTQYF	NA	NA	TRBV1	TRBJ2-3
TGTGCCTATGGGACAGGGCAGGGCAATCAGCCCCAGCATTTT	CAYGTGQGNQPQHF	TRBD1	NA	TRBV30	TRBJ1-5
TGTGCCAGCAGTGTCGGACTAGCGGGAGTCGGAGATACGCAGTATTTT	CASSVGLAGVGDTQYF	TRBD2	NA	TRBV6-4	TRBJ2-3
TGTGCCAGTTGTACTAGCGGAAACAACAATGAGCAGTTCTTC	CASCTSGNNNEQFF	TRBD2	NA	TRBV19	TRBJ2-1
TGTGCCACCCGGGACAGGGGCGGCTATGGCTACACCTTC	CATRDRGGYGYTF	TRBD1	few	TRBV28	TRBJ1-2
TGTGCCAGCAGCCCGAAGGGACTAGCGGGAGGGGGTGAGCAGTTCTTC	CASSPKGLAGGGEQFF	TRBD2	NA	TRBV7-3	TRBJ2-1
TGCAGTGCTTTCGGATTCCCGTACTTC	CSAFGFPYF	NA	few	TRBV20-1	TRBJ2-5
TGTGCCACCACAGACTCCCCCTCCTACGAGCAGTACTTC	CATTDSPSYEQYF	NA	NA	TRBV2	TRBJ2-7
TGTGCCACCAGCAGAGGGGAGATAGCAACTAATGAAAAACTGTTTTTT	CATSRGEIATNEKLFF	NA	NA	TRBV15	TRBJ1-4
TGTGCCAGCAGCCAGGCATTAGCGGGGTATTACAATGAGCAGTTCTTC	CASSQALAGYYNEQFF	TRBD2	NA	TRBV4-2	TRBJ2-1
TGTGCCAGCAGCCTACTGACTAGCTCCGGGGAGCTGTTTTTT	CASSLLTSSGELFF	TRBD2	once	TRBV11-2	TRBJ2-2
TGTGCCACCAGCAGAGATAATCGTAGCAATCAGCCCCAGCATTTT	CATSRDNRSNQPQHF	NA	NA	TRBV15	TRBJ1-5